Below, 5 T cell receptor beta chains from the same sample are listed, as sequenced in a study of identical twins. TCRdb independently ran MiXCR on the 5' RACE reads; one entry per CDR3 protein. The table records 500,000 to 650,000 distinct CDR3 sequences, about 22% of them present only once. The sample was also linked to a second study, of yellow fever vaccine responses in identical twins.

The sequenced material came from CD4+ T cells sorted from blood. All receptors come from a woman aged 18-35 years in good health.

This clonotype was picked up many times. V usage is TRBV29-1 and J usage is TRBJ2-5; D gene ambiguous. Germline assignment: CDR1 SQVTM and CDR2 ANQGSEA. CDR3 length: 12 residues. Trimming removed 4 bases at V and 2 bases at J, with 8 bases between. The CDR3 coding sequence is TGCAGCGTTGGAAGAGCGCAAGAGACCCAGTACTTC. Residues: CSVGRAQETQYF.

This clonotype was counted a few times. The chain is built from TRBV6-5 and TRBJ2-1; D is ambiguous. The CDR3 is made up of 11 amino acids. The germline V gene has CDR1 MNHEY and CDR2 SVGAGI. Trimming stripped 3 bases from V and 10 bases from J, with 7 bases between. In DNA form, the CDR3 reads TGTGCCAGCAGTTATAACCAAGAGCAGTTCTTC. It is translated as CASSYNQEQFF.

The chain combines TRBV12-3 or TRBV12-4 with TRBJ2-7; 9 bases line up with TRBD1. The junction had 9 bases not matched to a gene; V was cut back by 4 bases and J by 5 bases. The CDR3 is 15 residues long. CDR3 residues: CASSSTGGILDEQYF. CDR3 sequence (DNA): TGTGCCAGCAGTTCTACAGGGGGCATACTGGACGAGCAGTACTTC.

This clonotype was detected a few times. The chain is built from TRBV6-1 and TRBJ1-1, with TRBD1 as a possible D gene (6 bases). Trimming pared 10 bases from V and 4 bases from J, leaving 13 bases between. Germline-derived CDR1 and CDR2 are MNHNS and SASEGT. This CDR3 has 12 amino acids. In nucleotides, the CDR3 is TGTGCCACCCAACAGGGTAGCACTGAAGCTTTCTTT. Translation: CATQQGSTEAFF.

This clonotype was recorded a few times. The gene calls are TRBV10-2 and TRBJ2-1, with 8 bases that match TRBD2. The V gene's germline CDR1 is WSHSY and CDR2 SAAADI. This CDR3 contains 14 residues. The trim removed 8 bases at V and 1 base at J, leaving 4 bases unmatched. CDR3 DNA sequence: TGCGCCAGCGGAAGCGGGGGATCCTACAATGAGCAGTTCTTC. It encodes CASGSGGSYNEQFF.